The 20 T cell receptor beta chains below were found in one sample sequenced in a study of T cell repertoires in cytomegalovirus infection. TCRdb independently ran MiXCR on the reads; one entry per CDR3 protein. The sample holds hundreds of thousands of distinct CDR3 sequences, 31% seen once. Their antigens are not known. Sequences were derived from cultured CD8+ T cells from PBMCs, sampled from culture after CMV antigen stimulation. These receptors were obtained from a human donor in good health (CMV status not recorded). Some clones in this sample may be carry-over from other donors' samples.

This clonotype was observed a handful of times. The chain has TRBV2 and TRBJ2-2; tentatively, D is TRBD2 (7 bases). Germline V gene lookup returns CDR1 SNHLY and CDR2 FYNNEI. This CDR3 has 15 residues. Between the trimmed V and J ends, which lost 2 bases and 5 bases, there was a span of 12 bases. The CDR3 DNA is TGTGCCAGCAGTGAACTCGGGGGGCGGACCGGGGAGCTGTTTTTT. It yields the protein CASSELGGRTGELFF.

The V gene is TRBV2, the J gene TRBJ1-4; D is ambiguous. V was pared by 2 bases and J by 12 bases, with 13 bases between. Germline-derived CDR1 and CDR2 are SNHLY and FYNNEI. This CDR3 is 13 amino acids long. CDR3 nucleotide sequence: TGTGCCAGCAGTGAATATCACGCAGAGGAACTGTTTTTT. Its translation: CASSEYHAEELFF. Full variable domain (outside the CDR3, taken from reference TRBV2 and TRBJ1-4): EPEVTQTPSHQVTQMGQEVILRCVPISNHLYFYWYRQILGQKVEFLVSFYNNEISEKSEIFDDQFSVERPDGSNFTLKIRSTKLEDSAMYFCASSEYHAEELFFGSGTQLSVL.

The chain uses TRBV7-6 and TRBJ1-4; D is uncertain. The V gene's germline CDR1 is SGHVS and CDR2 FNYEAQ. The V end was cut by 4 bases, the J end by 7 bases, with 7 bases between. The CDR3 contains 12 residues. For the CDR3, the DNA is TGTGCCAGCAGCTCGTCGTGTGAAAAACTGTTTTTT. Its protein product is CASSSSCEKLFF.

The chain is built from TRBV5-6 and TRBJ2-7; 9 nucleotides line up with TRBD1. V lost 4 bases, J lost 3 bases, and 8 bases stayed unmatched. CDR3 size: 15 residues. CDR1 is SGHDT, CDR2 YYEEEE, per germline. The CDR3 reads CASSPVGQGLYEQYV. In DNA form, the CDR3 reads TGTGCCAGCAGCCCGGTGGGACAGGGCCTCTACGAGCAGTACGTC.

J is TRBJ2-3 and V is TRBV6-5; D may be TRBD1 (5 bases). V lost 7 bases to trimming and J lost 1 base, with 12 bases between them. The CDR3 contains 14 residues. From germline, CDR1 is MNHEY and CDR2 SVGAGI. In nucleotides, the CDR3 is TGTGCCAGCACTTGGGGCGCCGGCACAGATACGCAGTATTTT. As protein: CASTWGAGTDTQYF.

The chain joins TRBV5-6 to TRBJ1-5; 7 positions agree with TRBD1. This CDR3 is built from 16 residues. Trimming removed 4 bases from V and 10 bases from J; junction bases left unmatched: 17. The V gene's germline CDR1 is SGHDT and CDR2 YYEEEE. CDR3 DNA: TGTGCCAGCAGCAGCCACAGGGGTCGCGTTCTCCCTCCCCAGCATTTT. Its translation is CASSSHRGRVLPPQHF. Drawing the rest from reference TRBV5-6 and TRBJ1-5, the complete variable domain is DAGVTQSPTHLIKTRGQQVTLRCSPKSGHDTVSWYQQALGQGPQFIFQYYEEEERQRGNFPDRFSGHQFPNYSSELNVNALLLGDSALYLCASSSHRGRVLPPQHFGDGTRLSIL.

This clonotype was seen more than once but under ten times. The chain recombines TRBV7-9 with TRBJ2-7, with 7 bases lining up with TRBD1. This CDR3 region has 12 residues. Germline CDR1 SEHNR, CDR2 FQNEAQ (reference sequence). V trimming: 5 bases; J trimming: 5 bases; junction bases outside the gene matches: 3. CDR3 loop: CASSPTGHEQYV. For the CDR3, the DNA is TGTGCCAGCAGCCCGACAGGGCACGAGCAGTACGTC.

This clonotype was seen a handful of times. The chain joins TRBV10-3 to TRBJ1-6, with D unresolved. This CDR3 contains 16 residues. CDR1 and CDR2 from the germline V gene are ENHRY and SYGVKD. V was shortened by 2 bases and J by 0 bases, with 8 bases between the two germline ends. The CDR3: CAISEGAGSYNSPLHF. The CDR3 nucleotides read TGTGCCATCAGTGAGGGAGCGGGCTCCTATAATTCACCCCTCCACTTT.

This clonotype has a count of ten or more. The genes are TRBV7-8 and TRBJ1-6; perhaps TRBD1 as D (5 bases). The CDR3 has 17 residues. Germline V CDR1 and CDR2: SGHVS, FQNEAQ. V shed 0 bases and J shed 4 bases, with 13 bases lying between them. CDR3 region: CASSLAARGDYNSPLHF. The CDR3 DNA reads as TGTGCCAGCAGCTTAGCGGCAAGGGGCGATTATAATTCACCCCTCCACTTT.

The chain's CDR3 is CASSRTDDNSPLHF. CDR3 sequence (DNA): TGCGCCAGCAGCCGGACAGATGATAATTCACCCCTCCACTTT. The chain links TRBV4-1 to TRBJ1-6; tentatively, D is TRBD1 (6 bases). V gave up 4 bases and J gave up 5 bases, with 9 bases separating them. Germline loops: CDR1 MGHRA, CDR2 YSYEKL. The CDR3 runs 14 residues.

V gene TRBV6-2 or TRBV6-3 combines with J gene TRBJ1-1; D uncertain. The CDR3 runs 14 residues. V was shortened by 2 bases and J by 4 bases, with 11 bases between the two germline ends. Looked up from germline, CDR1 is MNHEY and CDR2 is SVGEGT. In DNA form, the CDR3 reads TGTGCCAGCAGTTACGATGAGTTCGGCACTGAAGCTTTCTTT. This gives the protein CASSYDEFGTEAFF.

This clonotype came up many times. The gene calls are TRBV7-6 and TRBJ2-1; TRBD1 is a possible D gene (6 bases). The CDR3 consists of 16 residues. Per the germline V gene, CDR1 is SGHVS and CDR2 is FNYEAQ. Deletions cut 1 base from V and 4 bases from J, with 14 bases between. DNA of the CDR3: TGTGCCAGCAGCTTAGGTGAGACAGGAATTTACAATGAGCAGTTCTTC. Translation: CASSLGETGIYNEQFF. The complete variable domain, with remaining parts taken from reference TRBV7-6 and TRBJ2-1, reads GAGVSQSPRYKVTKRGQDVALRCDPISGHVSLYWYRQALGQGPEFLTYFNYEAQQDKSGLPNDRFSAERPEGSISTLTIQRTEQRDSAMYRCASSLGETGIYNEQFFGPGTRLTVL.

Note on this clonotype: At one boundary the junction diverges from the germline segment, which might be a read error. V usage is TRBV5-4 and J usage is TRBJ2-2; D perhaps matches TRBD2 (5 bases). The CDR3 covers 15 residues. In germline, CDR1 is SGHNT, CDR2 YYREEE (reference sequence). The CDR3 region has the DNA TGTGCCAGCAACTTGGGCAGCGGGAACACCGGGGAGCTGTTTTTT. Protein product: CASNLGSGNTGELFF.

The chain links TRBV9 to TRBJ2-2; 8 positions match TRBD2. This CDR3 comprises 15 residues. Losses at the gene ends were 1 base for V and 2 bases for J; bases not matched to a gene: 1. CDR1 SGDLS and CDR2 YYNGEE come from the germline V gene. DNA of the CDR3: TGTGCCAGCAGCGTAAGGACTAGCAACACCGGGGAGCTGTTTTTT. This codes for CASSVRTSNTGELFF.

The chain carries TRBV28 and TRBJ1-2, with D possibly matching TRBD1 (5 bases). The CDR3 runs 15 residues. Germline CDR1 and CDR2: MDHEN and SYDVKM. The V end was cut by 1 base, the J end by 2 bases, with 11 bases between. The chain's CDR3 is CASSLFGGLNYGYTF. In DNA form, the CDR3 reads TGTGCCAGCAGTTTATTCGGGGGACTCAACTATGGCTACACCTTC.

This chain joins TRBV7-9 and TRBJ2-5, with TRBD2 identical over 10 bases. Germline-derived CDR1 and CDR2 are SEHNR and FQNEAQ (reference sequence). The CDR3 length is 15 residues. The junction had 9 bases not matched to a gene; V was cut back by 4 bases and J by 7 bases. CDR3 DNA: TGTGCCAGCAGCTCTAGCGGGGGCCCCCCCACGACCCAGTACTTC. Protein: CASSSSGGPPTTQYF.

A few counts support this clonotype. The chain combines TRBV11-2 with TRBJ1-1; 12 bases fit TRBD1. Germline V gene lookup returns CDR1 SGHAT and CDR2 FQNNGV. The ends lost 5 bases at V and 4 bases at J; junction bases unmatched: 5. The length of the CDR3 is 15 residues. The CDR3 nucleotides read TGTGCCAGCAGCCCGACGGGACAGGGGGCCACTGAAGCTTTCTTT. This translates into CASSPTGQGATEAFF.

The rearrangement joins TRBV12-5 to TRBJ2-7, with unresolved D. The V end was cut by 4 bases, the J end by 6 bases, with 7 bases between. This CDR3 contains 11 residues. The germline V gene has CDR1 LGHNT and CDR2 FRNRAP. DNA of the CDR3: TGTGCTAGTGGTTGGGTTATCGAGCAGTACTTC. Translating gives CASGWVIEQYF.

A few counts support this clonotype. The chain's CDR3 is CAISEFTGAGNEQFF. DNA for the CDR3: TGTGCCATCAGTGAGTTCACGGGGGCCGGGAATGAGCAGTTCTTC. The V call is TRBV10-3, the J call TRBJ2-1, with D perhaps matching TRBD1 or TRBD2 (6 bases each). Per germline, CDR1 ENHRY and CDR2 SYGVKD. This CDR3 contains 15 residues. V was clipped by 1 base and J by 7 bases, with 14 bases between them.

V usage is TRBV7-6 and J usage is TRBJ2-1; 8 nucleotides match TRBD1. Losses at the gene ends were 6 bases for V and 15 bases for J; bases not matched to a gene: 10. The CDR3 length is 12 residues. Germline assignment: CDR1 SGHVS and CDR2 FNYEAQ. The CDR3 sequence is CASSLDREFPFF. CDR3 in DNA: TGTGCCAGCAGTTTGGACAGGGAATTTCCGTTCTTC.